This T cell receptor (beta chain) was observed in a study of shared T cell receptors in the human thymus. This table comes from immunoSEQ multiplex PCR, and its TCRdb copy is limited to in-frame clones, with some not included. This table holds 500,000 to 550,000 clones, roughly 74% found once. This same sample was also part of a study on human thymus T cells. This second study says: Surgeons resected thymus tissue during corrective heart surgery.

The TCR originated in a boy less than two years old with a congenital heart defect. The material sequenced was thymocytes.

CDR3 DNA: TGCGCCAGCAGTCCCCCGACGCGGGGGACTACATACAATGAGCAGTTCTTC. Protein sequence: CASSPPTRGTTYNEQFF. The rearrangement joins TRBV10-1 to TRBJ2-1; 7 bases are shared with TRBD2. V lost 5 bases and J lost 4; bases outside the gene matches: 14. CDR1 and CDR2 from the germline V gene are WNHNN and SYGVQD (reference sequence). CDR3 length equals 17 residues.